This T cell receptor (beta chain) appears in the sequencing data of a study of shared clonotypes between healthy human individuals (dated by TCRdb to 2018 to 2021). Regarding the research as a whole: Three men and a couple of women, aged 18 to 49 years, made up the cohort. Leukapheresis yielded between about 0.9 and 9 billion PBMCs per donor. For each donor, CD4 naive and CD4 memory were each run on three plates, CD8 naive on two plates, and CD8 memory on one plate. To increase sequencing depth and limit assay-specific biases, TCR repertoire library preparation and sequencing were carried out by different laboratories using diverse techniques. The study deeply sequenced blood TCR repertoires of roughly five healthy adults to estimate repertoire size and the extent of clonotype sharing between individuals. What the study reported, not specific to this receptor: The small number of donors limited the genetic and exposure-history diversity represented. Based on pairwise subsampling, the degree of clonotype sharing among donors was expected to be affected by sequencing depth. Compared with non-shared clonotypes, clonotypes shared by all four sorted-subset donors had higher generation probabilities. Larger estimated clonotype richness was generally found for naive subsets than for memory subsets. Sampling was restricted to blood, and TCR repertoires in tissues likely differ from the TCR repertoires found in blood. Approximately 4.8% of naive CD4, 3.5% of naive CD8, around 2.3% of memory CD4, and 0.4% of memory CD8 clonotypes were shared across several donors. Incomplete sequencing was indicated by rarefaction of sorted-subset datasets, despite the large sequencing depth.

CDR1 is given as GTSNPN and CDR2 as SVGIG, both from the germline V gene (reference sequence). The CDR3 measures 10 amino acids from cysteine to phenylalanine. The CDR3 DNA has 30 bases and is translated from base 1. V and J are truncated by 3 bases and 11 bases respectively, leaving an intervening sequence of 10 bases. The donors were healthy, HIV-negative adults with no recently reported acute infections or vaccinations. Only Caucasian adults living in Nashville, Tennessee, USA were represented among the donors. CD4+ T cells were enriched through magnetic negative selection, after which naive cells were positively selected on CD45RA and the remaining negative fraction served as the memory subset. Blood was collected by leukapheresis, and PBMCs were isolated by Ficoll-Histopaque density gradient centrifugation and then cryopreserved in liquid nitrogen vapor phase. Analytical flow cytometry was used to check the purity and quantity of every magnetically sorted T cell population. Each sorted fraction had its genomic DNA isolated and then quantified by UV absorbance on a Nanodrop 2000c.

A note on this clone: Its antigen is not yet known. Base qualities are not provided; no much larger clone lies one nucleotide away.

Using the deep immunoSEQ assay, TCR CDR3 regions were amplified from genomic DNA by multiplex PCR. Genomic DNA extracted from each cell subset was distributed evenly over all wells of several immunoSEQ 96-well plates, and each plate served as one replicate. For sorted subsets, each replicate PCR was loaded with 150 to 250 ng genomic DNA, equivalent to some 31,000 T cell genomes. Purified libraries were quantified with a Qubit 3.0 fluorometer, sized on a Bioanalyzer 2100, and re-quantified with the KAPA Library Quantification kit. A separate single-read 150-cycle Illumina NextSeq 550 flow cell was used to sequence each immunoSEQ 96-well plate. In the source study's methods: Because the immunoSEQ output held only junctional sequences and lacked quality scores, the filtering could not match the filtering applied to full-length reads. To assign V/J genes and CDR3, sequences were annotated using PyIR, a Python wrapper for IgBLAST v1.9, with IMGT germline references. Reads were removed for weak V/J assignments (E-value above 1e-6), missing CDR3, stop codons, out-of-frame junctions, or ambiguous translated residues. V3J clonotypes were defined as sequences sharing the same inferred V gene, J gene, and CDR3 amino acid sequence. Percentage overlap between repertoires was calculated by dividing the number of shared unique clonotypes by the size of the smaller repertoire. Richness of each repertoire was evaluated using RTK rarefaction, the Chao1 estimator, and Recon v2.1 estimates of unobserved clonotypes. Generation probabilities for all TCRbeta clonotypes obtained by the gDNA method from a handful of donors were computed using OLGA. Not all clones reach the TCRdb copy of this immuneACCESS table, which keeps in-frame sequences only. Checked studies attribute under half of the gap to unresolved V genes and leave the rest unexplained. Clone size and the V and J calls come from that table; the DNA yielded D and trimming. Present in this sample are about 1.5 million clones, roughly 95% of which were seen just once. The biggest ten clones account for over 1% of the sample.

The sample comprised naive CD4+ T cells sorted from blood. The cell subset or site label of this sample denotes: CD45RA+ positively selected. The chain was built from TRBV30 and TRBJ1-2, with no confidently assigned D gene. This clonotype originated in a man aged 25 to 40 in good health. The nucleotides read TGTGCCTGGAGGCAGACACGTTACACCTTC. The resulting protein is CAWRQTRYTF.